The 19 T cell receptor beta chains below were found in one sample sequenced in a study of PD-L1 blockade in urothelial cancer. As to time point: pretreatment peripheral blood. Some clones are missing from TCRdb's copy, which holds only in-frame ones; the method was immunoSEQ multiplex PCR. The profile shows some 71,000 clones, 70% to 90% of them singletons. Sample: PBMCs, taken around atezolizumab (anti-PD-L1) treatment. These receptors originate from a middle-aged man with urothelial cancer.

This CDR3 is CAWSGSGIKTEQYF. CDR3 in DNA: TGTGCCTGGAGTGGTAGCGGGATCAAGACCGAGCAGTACTTC. The chain couples TRBV30 to TRBJ2-7, with 8 bases matching TRBD2. This CDR3 is built from 14 residues. In germline, CDR1 is GTSNPN, CDR2 SVGIG (reference sequence). Germline trimming cut 1 base from V and 6 bases from J; bases unmatched to any gene: 8.

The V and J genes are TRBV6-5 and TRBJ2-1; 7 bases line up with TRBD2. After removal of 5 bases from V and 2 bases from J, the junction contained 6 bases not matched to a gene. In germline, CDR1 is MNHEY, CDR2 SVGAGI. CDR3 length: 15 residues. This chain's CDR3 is CASSRTRNPYNEQFF. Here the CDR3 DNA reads TGTGCCAGCAGTCGGACTAGAAATCCCTACAATGAGCAGTTCTTC.

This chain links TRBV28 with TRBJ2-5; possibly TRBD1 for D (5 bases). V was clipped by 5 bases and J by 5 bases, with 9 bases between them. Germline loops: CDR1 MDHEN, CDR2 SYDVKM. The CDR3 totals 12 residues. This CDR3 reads CASSPGRETQYF. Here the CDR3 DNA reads TGTGCCAGCAGTCCAGGGCGGGAGACCCAGTACTTC.

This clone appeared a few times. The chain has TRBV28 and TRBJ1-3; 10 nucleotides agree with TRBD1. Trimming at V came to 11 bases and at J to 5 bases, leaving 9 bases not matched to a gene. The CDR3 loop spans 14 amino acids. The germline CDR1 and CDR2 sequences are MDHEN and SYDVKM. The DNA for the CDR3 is TGTGCCGCCCTAAGGGACAGGGGAAGAAACACCATATATTTT. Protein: CAALRDRGRNTIYF.

The CDR3 sequence: CASSYSRGGEKLFF. Here the CDR3 DNA reads TGTGCCAGCAGTTATAGCAGGGGTGGTGAAAAACTGTTTTTT. The chain carries TRBV27 and TRBJ1-4; D may be TRBD1 (6 bases). The CDR3 runs to 14 residues. Germline CDR1 and CDR2: MNHEY and SMNVEV (reference sequence). Deletions cut 4 bases from V and 7 bases from J, with 13 bases between.

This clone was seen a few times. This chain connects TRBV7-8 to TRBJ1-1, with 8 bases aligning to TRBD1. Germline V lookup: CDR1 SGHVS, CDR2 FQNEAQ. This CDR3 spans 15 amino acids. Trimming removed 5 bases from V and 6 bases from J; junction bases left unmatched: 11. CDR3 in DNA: TGTGCCAGCAGCCCGAGAGGGGACAGGAAGGCTGAAGCTTTCTTT. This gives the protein CASSPRGDRKAEAFF.

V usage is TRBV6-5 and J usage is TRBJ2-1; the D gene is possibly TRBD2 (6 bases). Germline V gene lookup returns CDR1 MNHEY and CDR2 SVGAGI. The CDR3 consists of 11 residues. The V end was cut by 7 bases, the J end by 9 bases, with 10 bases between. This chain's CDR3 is CASTLGGEQFF. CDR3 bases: TGTGCCAGCACTTTGGGAGGTGAGCAGTTCTTC.

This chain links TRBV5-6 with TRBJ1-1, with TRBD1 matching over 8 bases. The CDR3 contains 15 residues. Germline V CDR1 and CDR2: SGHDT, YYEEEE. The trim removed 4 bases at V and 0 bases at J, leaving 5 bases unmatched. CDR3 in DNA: TGTGCCAGCAGCGGACAGGGAGGCTTGAACACTGAAGCTTTCTTT. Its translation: CASSGQGGLNTEAFF.

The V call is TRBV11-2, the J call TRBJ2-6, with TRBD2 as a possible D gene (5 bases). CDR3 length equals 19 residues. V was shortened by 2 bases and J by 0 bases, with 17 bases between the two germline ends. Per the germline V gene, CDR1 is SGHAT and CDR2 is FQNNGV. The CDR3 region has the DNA TGTGCCAGCAGCTTAACGGTCGGGAACCTTTACTCTGGGGCCAACGTCCTGACTTTC. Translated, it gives CASSLTVGNLYSGANVLTF. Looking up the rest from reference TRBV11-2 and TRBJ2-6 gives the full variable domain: EAGVAQSPRYKIIEKRQSVAFWCNPISGHATLYWYQQILGQGPKLLIQFQNNGVVDDSQLPKDRFSAERLKGVDSTLKIQPAKLEDSAVYLCASSLTVGNLYSGANVLTFGAGSRLTVL.

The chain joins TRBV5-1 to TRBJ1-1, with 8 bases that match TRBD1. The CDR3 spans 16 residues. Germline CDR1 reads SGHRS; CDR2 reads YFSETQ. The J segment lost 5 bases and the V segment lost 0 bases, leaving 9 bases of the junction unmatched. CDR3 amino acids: CASSLGAGGQGTEAFF. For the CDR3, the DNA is TGCGCCAGCAGCTTGGGGGCAGGGGGCCAGGGGACTGAAGCTTTCTTT.

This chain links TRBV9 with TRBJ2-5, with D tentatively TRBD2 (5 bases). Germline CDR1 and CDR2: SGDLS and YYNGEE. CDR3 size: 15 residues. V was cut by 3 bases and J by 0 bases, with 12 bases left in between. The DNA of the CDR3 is TGTGCCAGCAGCGAACTAGAGGGTTACCAAGAGACCCAGTACTTC. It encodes CASSELEGYQETQYF.

CDR3 DNA: TGCGCCAGCAGCTTGGAGGCGGGAAGGGGCTATGAGCAGTTCTTC. Translated: CASSLEAGRGYEQFF. The chain employs TRBV5-1 and TRBJ2-1; the D gene is possibly TRBD2 (6 bases). CDR1 is SGHRS, CDR2 YFSETQ, per germline. The CDR3 extends over 15 amino acids. V was pared by 0 bases and J by 8 bases, with 15 bases between. The full variable domain, rest sourced from reference TRBV5-1 and TRBJ2-1, is KAGVTQTPRYLIKTRGQQVTLSCSPISGHRSVSWYQQTPGQGLQFLFEYFSETQRNKGNFPGRFSGRQFSNSRSEMNVSTLELGDSALYLCASSLEAGRGYEQFFGPGTRLTVL.

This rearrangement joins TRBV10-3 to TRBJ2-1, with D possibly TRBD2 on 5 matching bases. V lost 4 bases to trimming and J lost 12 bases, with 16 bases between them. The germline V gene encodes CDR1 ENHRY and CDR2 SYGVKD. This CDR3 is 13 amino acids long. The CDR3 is CAISVGLSEGQFF. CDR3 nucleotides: TGTGCCATCAGTGTAGGGCTGTCTGAGGGGCAGTTCTTC.

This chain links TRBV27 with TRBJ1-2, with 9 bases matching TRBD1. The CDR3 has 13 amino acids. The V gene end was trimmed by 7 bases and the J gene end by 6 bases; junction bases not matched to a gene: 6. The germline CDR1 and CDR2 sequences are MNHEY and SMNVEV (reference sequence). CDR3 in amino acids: CASKMGQGDGYTF. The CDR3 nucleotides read TGTGCCAGCAAGATGGGACAGGGCGATGGCTACACCTTC.

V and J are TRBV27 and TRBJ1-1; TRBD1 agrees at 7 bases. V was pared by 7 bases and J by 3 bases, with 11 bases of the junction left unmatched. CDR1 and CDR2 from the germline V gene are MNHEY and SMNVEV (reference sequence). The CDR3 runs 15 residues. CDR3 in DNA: TGTGCCAGCAAAGGTCGACAGGGCCTGTACACTGAAGCTTTCTTT. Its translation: CASKGRQGLYTEAFF.

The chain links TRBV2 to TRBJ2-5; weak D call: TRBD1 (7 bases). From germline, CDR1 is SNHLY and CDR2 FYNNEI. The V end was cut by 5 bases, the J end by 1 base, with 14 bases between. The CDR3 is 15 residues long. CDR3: CASSFRGAGQETQYF. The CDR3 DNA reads TGTGCCAGCAGTTTCAGGGGGGCAGGCCAAGAGACCCAGTACTTC.

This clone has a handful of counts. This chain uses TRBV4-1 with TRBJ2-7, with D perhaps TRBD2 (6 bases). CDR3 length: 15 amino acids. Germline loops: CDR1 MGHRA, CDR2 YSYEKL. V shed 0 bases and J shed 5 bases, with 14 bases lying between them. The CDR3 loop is CASSQETGVGDEQYF. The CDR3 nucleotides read TGCGCCAGCAGCCAAGAAACGGGAGTCGGGGACGAGCAGTACTTC.

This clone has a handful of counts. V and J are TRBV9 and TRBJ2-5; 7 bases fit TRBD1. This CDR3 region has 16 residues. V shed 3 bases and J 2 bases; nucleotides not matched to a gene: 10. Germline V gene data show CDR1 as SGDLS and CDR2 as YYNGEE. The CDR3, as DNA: TGTGCCAGCAGCGCCGAGGGGGCGAGAGGTCAAGAGACCCAGTACTTC. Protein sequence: CASSAEGARGQETQYF.

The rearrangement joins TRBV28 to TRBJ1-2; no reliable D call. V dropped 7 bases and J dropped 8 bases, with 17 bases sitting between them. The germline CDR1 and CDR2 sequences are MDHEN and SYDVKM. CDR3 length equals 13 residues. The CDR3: CASTTGNPGGYTF. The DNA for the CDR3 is TGTGCCAGCACCACGGGGAATCCGGGCGGCTACACCTTC.